A single sample gave rise to the 13 T cell receptor beta chains below, sequenced in a study of shared clonotypes between healthy human individuals. Only CD45RO-negative cells positively selected for CCR7 counted as naive CD8 cells, so terminally differentiated effector memory CD45RA+ cells were excluded. Profiling relied on immunoSEQ multiplex PCR, and the TCRdb table lists in-frame clones only, not all of them. The table lists some 2 million clones, approximately 94% of them singletons. The source material was naive CD8+ T cells sorted from blood. The receptors were gathered from a man aged 18 to 29 in good health.

CDR3 protein: CASSYSFYRLYEQYF. CDR3 nucleotide sequence: TGTGCCAGCAGTTACTCGTTTTATCGGCTCTACGAGCAGTACTTC. The chain uses TRBV6-7 and TRBJ2-7; no definite D call. Being an ORF, TRBV6-7 has a function that is uncertain. V lost 0 bases and J 3 bases, leaving 12 bases between the germline ends. This CDR3 is built from 15 residues.

On this clone itself: The same CDR3 arises from other DNA sequences in this sample as well. The V gene is TRBV28, the J gene TRBJ1-5; no firm D call. V was cut by 2 bases and J by 2 bases, with 4 bases left in between. This CDR3 comprises 13 residues. The V gene's germline CDR1 is MDHEN and CDR2 SYDVKM. CDR3: CASSLPGNQPQHF. The CDR3 DNA reads TGTGCCAGCAGTTTACCAGGCAATCAGCCCCAGCATTTT. The full variable domain, with the rest looked up from reference TRBV28 and TRBJ1-5, is DVKVTQSSRYLVKRTGEKVFLECVQDMDHENMFWYRQDPGLGLRLIYFSYDVKMKEKGDIPEGYSVSREKKERFSLILESASTNQTSMYLCASSLPGNQPQHFGDGTRLSIL.

Remarks on this clone: Other DNA sequences in the same sample also yield this CDR3. The V and J genes are TRBV27 and TRBJ1-2; D is perhaps TRBD1 (5 bases). The V gene's germline CDR1 is MNHEY and CDR2 SMNVEV (reference sequence). V shed 3 bases and J shed 4 bases, with 9 bases lying between them. CDR3 length: 13 amino acids. This CDR3 is CASSFRDGYGYTF. CDR3 DNA: TGTGCCAGCAGTTTCAGGGATGGCTATGGCTACACCTTC.

This chain connects TRBV28 to TRBJ2-7; TRBD1 aligns across 7 bases. Germline loops: CDR1 MDHEN, CDR2 SYDVKM. The trim removed 6 bases at V and 2 bases at J, leaving 10 bases unmatched. The CDR3 has 15 amino acids. The DNA for the CDR3 is TGTGCCAGCAGGAACTTCACAGGGGCGGCCTACGAGCAGTACTTC. Encoded protein: CASRNFTGAAYEQYF.

V usage is TRBV10-2 and J usage is TRBJ2-7; perhaps TRBD1 as D (5 bases). The CDR3 loop spans 16 amino acids. CDR1 is WSHSY, CDR2 SAAADI, per germline. Trimming removed 6 bases from V and 2 bases from J, with 20 bases in between. In nucleotides, the CDR3 is TGCGCCAGCAGCGACGACAGACACCTGACCGCCTACGAGCAGTACTTC. Translating it yields CASSDDRHLTAYEQYF.

This chain connects TRBV4-1 to TRBJ2-7; D perhaps matches TRBD1 (6 bases). The CDR3 runs to 15 residues. Trimming took 0 bases from V and 2 from J, leaving 11 bases between them. Germline CDR1 and CDR2: MGHRA and YSYEKL. The CDR3 coding sequence is TGCGCCAGCAGCCAAGAAACAGGGCCCCCCTACGAGCAGTACTTC. As protein: CASSQETGPPYEQYF.

This clone was seen once. V and J are TRBV9 and TRBJ1-5; tentative D call: TRBD1 (5 bases). This CDR3 is built from 14 residues. Germline-derived CDR1 and CDR2 are SGDLS and YYNGEE. Trimming took off 0 bases at V and 6 bases at J, with 10 bases between the two ends. The CDR3 loop reads CASSVAAGSQPQHF. The CDR3 coding sequence is TGTGCCAGCAGCGTAGCAGCAGGGAGTCAGCCCCAGCATTTT.

The gene calls are TRBV27 and TRBJ2-3; D not certain. This CDR3 has 15 residues. Trimming removed 4 bases from V and 5 bases from J, with 16 bases in between. Germline CDR1 MNHEY, CDR2 SMNVEV (reference sequence). CDR3 nucleotides: TGTGCCAGCAGTTCCCGGACCCAAAAGCAAGATACGCAGTATTTT. Amino acids: CASSSRTQKQDTQYF.

The rearrangement uses TRBV5-6 and TRBJ1-4; maybe TRBD1 (5 bases). Deletions cut 4 bases from V and 4 bases from J, with 20 bases between. The CDR3 consists of 17 residues. CDR1 is SGHDT, CDR2 YYEEEE, per germline. CDR3 region: CASSLPLTRVDNEKLFF. CDR3 bases: TGTGCCAGCAGCCTACCCCTTACCAGGGTGGATAATGAAAAACTGTTTTTT.

Comment on this clone: The sample has other DNA sequences that encode this CDR3 too. The chain couples TRBV6-5 to TRBJ1-2, with D maybe TRBD1 (5 bases). V lost 2 bases, J lost 6 bases, and 10 bases lay in between. Germline V CDR1 and CDR2: MNHEY, SVGAGI. This CDR3 spans 13 amino acids. The CDR3, as DNA: TGTGCCAGCAGTTACGGGGGGTTTGATGGCTACACCTTC. As protein: CASSYGGFDGYTF.

The chain uses TRBV6-4 and TRBJ1-5; no definite D call. CDR1 and CDR2 (germline): MRHNA, SNTAGT. The CDR3 is 13 residues long. The germline V and J ends were trimmed by 3 bases and 5 bases, with 8 bases remaining between them. Written as DNA, the CDR3 is TGTGCCAGCAGTGAGACAACTTATCAGCCCCAGCATTTT. Its translation: CASSETTYQPQHF.

This chain links TRBV13 with TRBJ2-2; 8 nucleotides align to TRBD2. This CDR3 is built from 16 residues. Per germline, CDR1 PRHDT and CDR2 FYEKMQ (reference sequence). Trimming took 0 bases from V and 3 from J; bases not matched to a gene: 3. In DNA form, the CDR3 reads TGTGCCAGCAGCTTAGGACTAGCGGAGCACACCGGGGAGCTGTTTTTT. Protein: CASSLGLAEHTGELFF.

The chain couples TRBV5-6 to TRBJ2-7; the match to TRBD2 covers 10 bases. The CDR3 consists of 16 residues. Germline trimming cut 3 bases from V and 0 bases from J; bases unmatched to any gene: 6. Germline lookup yields CDR1 SGHDT and CDR2 YYEEEE. CDR3 region: CASSSETSGYSYEQYF. DNA of the CDR3: TGTGCCAGCAGCTCGGAGACTAGCGGGTACTCCTACGAGCAGTACTTC. Supplemented by reference TRBV5-6 and TRBJ2-7, the full variable domain reads DAGVTQSPTHLIKTRGQQVTLRCSPKSGHDTVSWYQQALGQGPQFIFQYYEEEERQRGNFPDRFSGHQFPNYSSELNVNALLLGDSALYLCASSSETSGYSYEQYFGPGTRLTVT.